One sample yielded the 27 T cell receptor beta chains listed below, sequenced in a study of blood T cell repertoires in COVID-19. The data were produced by immunoSEQ multiplex PCR, yet TCRdb's version contains in-frame clones alone and is incomplete. The table shows approximately 170,000 clones, with roughly four fifths occurring only once. The sample comprised peripheral blood. The receptors originated from a human donor in a cohort sampled during active COVID-19.

The rearrangement links TRBV12-5 to TRBJ1-1; D unresolved. From germline, CDR1 is LGHNT and CDR2 FRNRAP. V lost 0 bases and J lost 3, with 8 bases in between. The CDR3 covers 14 residues. The CDR3 region is CASGLVPSDTEAFF. The CDR3 DNA follows: TGTGCTAGTGGTTTGGTACCGAGTGACACTGAAGCTTTCTTT.

This rearrangement joins TRBV15 to TRBJ1-1; 7 nucleotides line up with TRBD1. V lost 1 base and J lost 4; bases outside the gene matches: 18. This CDR3 is built from 19 residues. Germline V lookup: CDR1 LNHNV, CDR2 YYDKDF (reference sequence). The CDR3 region is CATSRVGQGVSFIFTEAFF. The CDR3 DNA is TGTGCCACCAGCAGAGTTGGCCAGGGGGTTAGTTTTATTTTCACTGAAGCTTTCTTT.

This chain uses TRBV12-3 or TRBV12-4 with TRBJ1-3; 7 bases line up with TRBD1. The ends lost 5 bases at V and 4 bases at J; junction bases unmatched: 2. The CDR3 loop spans 13 amino acids. CDR3 residues: CASSPGQGNTIYF. DNA for the CDR3: TGTGCCAGCAGTCCGGGACAGGGAAACACCATATATTTT.

CDR3 protein: CASTKAGTGELFF. The DNA for the CDR3 is TGTGCCAGCACCAAGGCGGGGACCGGGGAGCTGTTTTTT. The genes are TRBV7-9 and TRBJ2-2, with D maybe TRBD2 (6 bases). V dropped 7 bases and J dropped 5 bases, with 11 bases sitting between them. Germline lookup yields CDR1 SEHNR and CDR2 FQNEAQ (reference sequence). The CDR3 sequence is 13 residues long.

The genes are TRBV28 and TRBJ1-2; 12 bases fit TRBD1. The V segment lost 3 bases and the J segment 7 bases; nucleotides outside the gene matches: 3. The CDR3 totals 14 residues. Germline loops: CDR1 MDHEN, CDR2 SYDVKM. The CDR3 here is CASSFPGQGAGYTF. The DNA of the CDR3 is TGTGCCAGCAGTTTTCCGGGACAGGGGGCTGGCTACACCTTC.

The chain is built from TRBV5-5 and TRBJ1-2, with D unclear. The CDR3 runs 14 residues. V lost 0 bases and J lost 7, with 13 bases in between. In germline, CDR1 is SGHKS, CDR2 YYEKEE (reference sequence). The CDR3 DNA is TGTGCCAGCAGCTTGGGCAGGATGCAGGTTGGCTACACCTTC. Protein product: CASSLGRMQVGYTF.

The rearrangement uses TRBV5-4 and TRBJ2-3, with D possibly matching TRBD1 (5 bases). This CDR3 contains 13 residues. Trimming pared 3 bases from V and 3 bases from J, leaving 8 bases between. The germline CDR1 and CDR2 sequences are SGHNT and YYREEE (reference sequence). In DNA, the CDR3 is TGTGCCAGCAGCTCTAGGGGTACAGATACGCAGTATTTT. Translated: CASSSRGTDTQYF.

The chain has TRBV27 and TRBJ2-7; D gene uncertain. V was pared by 6 bases and J by 2 bases, with 17 bases between. Germline-derived CDR1 and CDR2 are MNHEY and SMNVEV (reference sequence). The CDR3 length is 15 residues. CDR3 in amino acids: CASSPDTDDTYEQYF. The CDR3 coding sequence is TGTGCCAGCAGCCCAGACACGGATGACACCTACGAGCAGTACTTC.

V and J are TRBV4-3 and TRBJ1-5; TRBD1 aligns across 10 bases. The germline gives CDR1 LGHNA, CDR2 YSLEER. The CDR3 contains 17 residues. V shed 2 bases, J shed 7 bases, and the junction held 11 bases outside the gene matches. The DNA of the CDR3 is TGCGCCAGCAGCCAATCTTTCCCGACAGGGGGCAGGCAGCCCCAGCATTTT. Protein: CASSQSFPTGGRQPQHF.

The chain employs TRBV5-6 and TRBJ1-6; no firm D call. This CDR3 region has 16 residues. V was cut by 4 bases and J by 0 bases, with 11 bases left in between. CDR1 is SGHDT and CDR2 is YYEEEE in the germline V gene. Here the CDR3 DNA reads TGTGCCAGCAGCATCCTAGCCAGCTCCTATAATTCACCCCTCCACTTT. It translates to CASSILASSYNSPLHF. Full variable domain (outside the CDR3, taken from reference TRBV5-6 and TRBJ1-6): DAGVTQSPTHLIKTRGQQVTLRCSPKSGHDTVSWYQQALGQGPQFIFQYYEEEERQRGNFPDRFSGHQFPNYSSELNVNALLLGDSALYLCASSILASSYNSPLHFGNGTRLTVT.

V usage is TRBV29-1 and J usage is TRBJ1-4; 8 positions match TRBD1. The CDR3 loop spans 14 amino acids. CDR1 SQVTM and CDR2 ANQGSEA come from the germline V gene. J lost 0 bases, V lost 7 bases, and 4 bases had no gene match. CDR3 residues: CSAGQGATNEKLFF. In DNA, the CDR3 is TGCAGCGCCGGACAGGGCGCAACTAATGAAAAACTGTTTTTT. Based on the CDR3 plus reference TRBV29-1 and TRBJ1-4, the full variable domain is SAVISQKPSRDICQRGTSLTIQCQVDSQVTMMFWYRQQPGQSLTLIATANQGSEATYESGFVIDKFPISRPNLTFSTLTVSNMSPEDSSIYLCSAGQGATNEKLFFGSGTQLSVL.

A few counts support this clone. The chain uses TRBV11-3 and TRBJ2-2; D ambiguous. Trimming took off 1 base at V and 0 bases at J, with 6 bases between the two ends. Germline CDR1 reads SGHNT; CDR2 reads YENEEA. CDR3 length equals 15 residues. The CDR3 sequence is CASSLGGSNTGELFF. The CDR3 DNA reads TGTGCCAGCAGCTTAGGCGGATCGAACACCGGGGAGCTGTTTTTT.

J is TRBJ1-6 and V is TRBV7-2; maybe TRBD1 (5 bases). This CDR3 has 14 residues. CDR1 is SGHTA and CDR2 is FQGNSA in the germline V gene. Trimming took 2 bases from V and 8 from J, leaving 10 bases between them. The CDR3 DNA sequence: TGTGCCAGCAGCTTAAAGGGGTGGGATTCACCCCTCCACTTT. Translation: CASSLKGWDSPLHF.

The gene calls are TRBV15 and TRBJ2-1; 13 bases are shared with TRBD2. The CDR3 runs to 17 residues. In germline, CDR1 is LNHNV, CDR2 YYDKDF (reference sequence). Germline trimming cut 5 bases from V and 6 bases from J; bases unmatched to any gene: 10. The CDR3 sequence is CATSFFTGTSGTNEQFF. CDR3 sequence (DNA): TGTGCCACCAGCTTCTTCACCGGGACTAGCGGGACCAATGAGCAGTTCTTC.

This chain uses TRBV6-1 with TRBJ2-1, with 8 bases aligning to TRBD2. The trim removed 3 bases at V and 6 bases at J, leaving 10 bases unmatched. CDR3 length: 16 amino acids. Looked up from germline, CDR1 is MNHNS and CDR2 is SASEGT. CDR3 loop: CASSERLGGGTNEQFF. The DNA for the CDR3 is TGTGCCAGCAGTGAGCGCCTGGGCGGGGGGACCAATGAGCAGTTCTTC.

The chain uses TRBV7-2 and TRBJ2-3, with D possibly TRBD1 on 5 matching bases. This CDR3 contains 16 residues. Trimming shortened V by 6 bases and J by 4 bases, and 20 bases separated the two germline ends. CDR1 is SGHTA and CDR2 is FQGNSA in the germline V gene. CDR3 residues: CASSPPEGEDPDTQYF. The CDR3 DNA reads as TGTGCCAGCAGTCCCCCCGAAGGGGAAGATCCAGATACGCAGTATTTT.

The chain employs TRBV12-3 or TRBV12-4 and TRBJ1-5, with D unresolved. Trimming shortened V by 2 bases and J by 4 bases, and 6 bases separated the two germline ends. This CDR3 region has 13 residues. The CDR3 nucleotides are TGTGCCAGCAGTTTACGAGGGAATCAGCCCCAGCATTTT. It yields the protein CASSLRGNQPQHF.

The rearrangement uses TRBV15 and TRBJ2-5, with D perhaps matching TRBD1 (5 bases). The V end lost 3 bases, the J end lost 6 bases, and 14 bases lay between the germline ends. The CDR3 sequence is 14 residues long. The germline V gene encodes CDR1 LNHNV and CDR2 YYDKDF (reference sequence). The CDR3: CATSSTGQGKTQYF. The CDR3 nucleotides are TGTGCCACCAGCAGCACCGGGCAGGGAAAGACCCAGTACTTC.

Details on this clone: One junction end disagrees with the germline gene, perhaps due to a read error. This chain links TRBV7-7 with TRBJ1-3; the D is unclear. The CDR3 sequence is 15 residues long. Germline V lookup: CDR1 SSHAT, CDR2 FNYEAQ (reference sequence). The CDR3 loop reads CASSLLGPPDSTIYF. For the CDR3, the DNA is TGTGCTAGCAGCTTACTTGGGCCCCCGGATAGCACCATATATTTT.

The chain uses TRBV7-2 and TRBJ2-5; D is perhaps TRBD2 (6 bases). The V gene's germline CDR1 is SGHTA and CDR2 FQGNSA. V was clipped by 5 bases and J by 5 bases, with 15 bases between them. The CDR3 is made up of 14 amino acids. CDR3 bases: TGTGCCAGCAGCCAGGGATCTGCGGGGGAGACCCAGTACTTC. Translating it yields CASSQGSAGETQYF.

J is TRBJ2-7 and V is TRBV2, with TRBD1 identical over 11 bases. Germline-derived CDR1 and CDR2 are SNHLY and FYNNEI. This CDR3 region has 15 residues. V shed 6 bases and J 13 bases; nucleotides not matched to a gene: 17. Here the CDR3 reads CASRRRTGGKREYYF. DNA of the CDR3: TGTGCCAGCAGAAGGAGGACAGGGGGCAAGCGGGAGTACTACTTC. Complete variable domain (other parts from reference TRBV2 and TRBJ2-7): EPEVTQTPSHQVTQMGQEVILRCVPISNHLYFYWYRQILGQKVEFLVSFYNNEISEKSEIFDDQFSVERPDGSNFTLKIRSTKLEDSAMYFCASRRRTGGKREYYFGPGTRLTVT.

CDR3 DNA sequence: TGTGCCAGCAGTTACTCGAGCCGGGATACGCAGTATTTT. It codes for CASSYSSRDTQYF. The rearrangement uses TRBV6-2 or TRBV6-3 and TRBJ2-3; unclear D gene. The CDR3 is 13 amino acids. The germline V gene encodes CDR1 MNHEY and CDR2 SVGEGT. V was clipped by 0 bases and J by 6 bases, with 7 bases between them.

Of note for this clone: Other DNA sequences in the sample encode the same CDR3. The V call is TRBV5-1, the J call TRBJ1-4, with TRBD1 as a possible D gene (6 bases). V lost 0 bases and J 8 bases, leaving 14 bases between the germline ends. Germline CDR1 is SGHRS and CDR2 is YFSETQ. This CDR3 region has 15 residues. The CDR3 DNA sequence: TGCGCCAGCAGCTTGGTCGCAGGGGACGGAGAAAAACTGTTTTTT. This translates into CASSLVAGDGEKLFF.

The V call is TRBV27, the J call TRBJ2-1, with D maybe TRBD1 (6 bases). This CDR3 comprises 14 residues. In germline, CDR1 is MNHEY, CDR2 SMNVEV (reference sequence). Trimming took off 6 bases at V and 5 bases at J, with 14 bases between the two ends. This chain's CDR3 is CASRRLGGNNEQFF. The CDR3 DNA is TGTGCCAGCAGACGATTAGGGGGAAACAATGAGCAGTTCTTC.

The rearrangement links TRBV5-1 to TRBJ2-3, with 11 bases that match TRBD1. This CDR3 contains 17 residues. The V gene's germline CDR1 is SGHRS and CDR2 YFSETQ. V lost 0 bases to trimming and J lost 8 bases; unmatched junction nucleotides: 11. CDR3 DNA: TGCGCCAGCAGCTTGGAAGGGACAGGGGGAAGTAGCGGTACGCAGTATTTT. It is translated as CASSLEGTGGSSGTQYF.

The rearrangement links TRBV19 to TRBJ2-3, with 11 bases aligning to TRBD2. Germline assignment: CDR1 LNHDA and CDR2 SQIVND (reference sequence). The CDR3 is 16 amino acids. V lost 1 base to trimming and J lost 5 bases; unmatched junction nucleotides: 5. The CDR3 nucleotides read TGTGCCAGTAGTATAGGAGGTAGCGGGAGGGAAGATACGCAGTATTTT. Residues: CASSIGGSGREDTQYF. The entire variable domain, with the rest obtained from reference TRBV19 and TRBJ2-3, is as follows: DGGITQSPKYLFRKEGQNVTLSCEQNLNHDAMYWYRQDPGQGLRLIYYSQIVNDFQKGDIAEGYSVSREKKESFPLTVTSAQKNPTAFYLCASSIGGSGREDTQYFGPGTRLTVL.

This clone was detected a few times. V gene TRBV7-9 combines with J gene TRBJ2-7; TRBD2 might be the D (5 bases). The ends were cut back, 5 bases at V and 2 bases at J, with 13 bases in the middle. The CDR3 is made up of 14 amino acids. Germline V gene lookup returns CDR1 SEHNR and CDR2 FQNEAQ (reference sequence). The CDR3 loop is CASSPSGIPYEQYF. The CDR3 region has the DNA TGTGCCAGCAGCCCCTCCGGGATCCCCTACGAGCAGTACTTC.